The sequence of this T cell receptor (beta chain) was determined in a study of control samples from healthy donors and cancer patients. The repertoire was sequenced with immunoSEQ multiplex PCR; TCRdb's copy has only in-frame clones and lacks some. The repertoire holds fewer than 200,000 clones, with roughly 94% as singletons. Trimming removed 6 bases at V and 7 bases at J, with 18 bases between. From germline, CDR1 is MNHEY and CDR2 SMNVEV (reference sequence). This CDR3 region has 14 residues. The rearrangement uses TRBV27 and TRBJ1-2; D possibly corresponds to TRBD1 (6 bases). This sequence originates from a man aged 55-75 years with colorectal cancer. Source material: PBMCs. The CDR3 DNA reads TGTGCCAGCAGCCTAGACAGGACAAAAGGTGGCTACACCTTC. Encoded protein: CASSLDRTKGGYTF.